The rows below give T cell receptor beta chains drawn from one sample of a study of T cells after yellow fever vaccination. TCRdb itself ran the 5' RACE reads through MiXCR, one entry per CDR3 protein. Here the sample spans a few hundred thousand distinct CDR3 sequences, roughly 8% being singletons. This specimen consisted of PBMCs, obtained approximately 47 days after the first yellow fever vaccination. The receptor set was obtained from a man aged 18 to 35 who received the YFV17D yellow fever vaccine. Both conserved end residues are part of each CDR3. Fields, in order: CDR3 DNA, CDR3 protein, clone size, V gene, D gene, J gene. A D gene is named only where the DNA matches it firmly. Only part of the rows carry a size: once, few, many, or a class if the clone is expanded.

DNA: TGTGCCAGCAGCTTACAAGTTCGGGAGACCCAGTACTTC
CDR3: CASSLQVRETQYF
size: few
V: TRBV7-2
D: -
J: TRBJ2-5

DNA: TGCAGTGCTAGAGATTTGAGGTTCATGAACACTGAAGCTTTCTTT
CDR3: CSARDLRFMNTEAFF
size: -
V: TRBV20-1
D: -
J: TRBJ1-1

DNA: TGTGCCAGTAGCCCCGGGTGGAGGGATGTAGATGGCTACACCTTC
CDR3: CASSPGWRDVDGYTF
size: few
V: TRBV19
D: -
J: TRBJ1-2

DNA: TGTGCCAGCAGCCCCTGGAAGGACACCGGGGAGCTGTTTTTT
CDR3: CASSPWKDTGELFF
size: few
V: TRBV7-2
D: -
J: TRBJ2-2

DNA: TGTGCCAGCACCATGACCGGGACTAAGGTCACCGATGAGCAGTTCTTC
CDR3: CASTMTGTKVTDEQFF
size: few
V: TRBV12-3/TRBV12-4
D: TRBD2
J: TRBJ2-1

DNA: TGTGCCAGCAGCGGGAGACACCCCGGGAATGAGCAGTTCTTC
CDR3: CASSGRHPGNEQFF
size: -
V: TRBV7-8
D: -
J: TRBJ2-1

DNA: TGTGCCAGCTCATCACAGGCGAACACCGGGGAGCTGTTTTTT
CDR3: CASSSQANTGELFF
size: few
V: TRBV18
D: -
J: TRBJ2-2

DNA: TGCAGTGCTGGCAGACTAGCGGGGGGGACGAACACCGGGGAGCTGTTTTTT
CDR3: CSAGRLAGGTNTGELFF
size: few
V: TRBV20-1
D: TRBD2
J: TRBJ2-2

DNA: TGTGCCAGCAGCCCAGCCAAGGTCTCCTACGAGCAGTACTTC
CDR3: CASSPAKVSYEQYF
size: -
V: TRBV7-2
D: -
J: TRBJ2-7

DNA: TGCAGCGTTGCCCGAGTGACCCAGTACTTC
CDR3: CSVARVTQYF
size: -
V: TRBV29-1
D: -
J: TRBJ2-5

DNA: TGTGCCAGCAGCTTAGCAAAGAATACGCAGTATTTT
CDR3: CASSLAKNTQYF
size: -
V: TRBV7-2
D: -
J: TRBJ2-3

DNA: TGCAGTGCCAGTACTAGCGGGGGCCTAACCTACGAGCAGTACTTC
CDR3: CSASTSGGLTYEQYF
size: -
V: TRBV20-1
D: TRBD2
J: TRBJ2-7

DNA: TGTGCCAGCAGCCCCGGATGGCAGGGAGTCACCGGGGAGCTGTTTTTT
CDR3: CASSPGWQGVTGELFF
size: -
V: TRBV7-6
D: -
J: TRBJ2-2

DNA: TGTGCCAGCAGCCAAGAGGATACAGGGAGTGCCAACGTCCTGACTTTC
CDR3: CASSQEDTGSANVLTF
size: many
V: TRBV4-2
D: -
J: TRBJ2-6

DNA: TGTGCCAGCTCATCAGGCCGGGGAAACACCATATATTTT
CDR3: CASSSGRGNTIYF
size: few
V: TRBV18
D: -
J: TRBJ1-3

DNA: TGTGCCAGCAGCTTGGGACAGCTCCAAGAGACCCAGTACTTC
CDR3: CASSLGQLQETQYF
size: many
V: TRBV7-2
D: TRBD1
J: TRBJ2-5

DNA: TGTGCCAGCAGCTCCCATTGGGGCTCTGGAAACACCATATATTTT
CDR3: CASSSHWGSGNTIYF
size: -
V: TRBV7-2
D: -
J: TRBJ1-3

DNA: TGTGCCAGTAGTATAGAGTCAGGACCCTACGAGCAGTACTTC
CDR3: CASSIESGPYEQYF
size: once
V: TRBV19
D: -
J: TRBJ2-7

DNA: TGCAGTGTGTACAGGCGAAATTCACCCCTCCACTTT
CDR3: CSVYRRNSPLHF
size: few
V: TRBV20-1
D: -
J: TRBJ1-6

DNA: TGTGCCAGCAGAGATCACGGGGGTAGTATGGAGACCCAGTACTTC
CDR3: CASRDHGGSMETQYF
size: few
V: TRBV6-2/TRBV6-3
D: -
J: TRBJ2-5

DNA: TGTGCCAGCAGCTTGGAGACCGATTCACCCCTCCACTTT
CDR3: CASSLETDSPLHF
size: few
V: TRBV5-4
D: -
J: TRBJ1-6

DNA: TGCGCCAGCAGCCAAGGCGGGGGACTACATCAGCCCCAGCATTTT
CDR3: CASSQGGGLHQPQHF
size: -
V: TRBV4-1
D: -
J: TRBJ1-5

DNA: TGTGCCAGCTCCGTCTCCTGGCGGGGGCTGTACCAAGAGACCCAGTACTTC
CDR3: CASSVSWRGLYQETQYF
size: few
V: TRBV18
D: -
J: TRBJ2-5

DNA: TGTGCCAGCTCACCACCGGTGAACACTGAAGCTTTCTTT
CDR3: CASSPPVNTEAFF
size: few
V: TRBV18
D: -
J: TRBJ1-1

DNA: TGTGCCAGCAGTTGGTTGGCCAACACCGGGGAGCTGTTTTTT
CDR3: CASSWLANTGELFF
size: few
V: TRBV12-3/TRBV12-4
D: -
J: TRBJ2-2

DNA: TGTGCCAGCAGCGGGCAGGGACGGACCGGGGAGCTGTTTTTT
CDR3: CASSGQGRTGELFF
size: -
V: TRBV2
D: -
J: TRBJ2-2

DNA: TGTGCCAGCAGTAGATCAGGGGCGGCTGGGGCCAACGTCCTGACTTTC
CDR3: CASSRSGAAGANVLTF
size: few
V: TRBV6-1
D: -
J: TRBJ2-6

DNA: TGTGCCAGCTCGCAGGGGCCCCTAGCGGGGACCCAGTACTTC
CDR3: CASSQGPLAGTQYF
size: few
V: TRBV6-1
D: TRBD2
J: TRBJ2-5

DNA: TGCAGTGCTAGAGATGCCGGGGGTGGTAATGAAAAACTGTTTTTT
CDR3: CSARDAGGGNEKLFF
size: few
V: TRBV20-1
D: -
J: TRBJ1-4

DNA: TGCAGCGTTCGGGGGAACGAGCAGTACTTC
CDR3: CSVRGNEQYF
size: -
V: TRBV29-1
D: -
J: TRBJ2-7

DNA: TGTGCCAGCAGCTTCTTCGGCAGGTTCCAAGAGACCCAGTACTTC
CDR3: CASSFFGRFQETQYF
size: -
V: TRBV7-8
D: -
J: TRBJ2-5

DNA: TGTGCCAGCAGCCAAGGGGGACAGGGGATGAACACTGAAGCTTTCTTT
CDR3: CASSQGGQGMNTEAFF
size: -
V: TRBV14
D: TRBD1
J: TRBJ1-1

DNA: TGTGCCAGTAGTCCATGGGACCAGGGCTACGAGCAGTACTTC
CDR3: CASSPWDQGYEQYF
size: -
V: TRBV19
D: -
J: TRBJ2-7

DNA: TGTGCCAGCACCCCGCCTCGGGTTAACACTGAAGCTTTCTTT
CDR3: CASTPPRVNTEAFF
size: many
V: TRBV12-3/TRBV12-4
D: -
J: TRBJ1-1

DNA: TGTGCCAGCAGCTTAAGCCGGGGCTCCTACAATGAGCAGTTCTTC
CDR3: CASSLSRGSYNEQFF
size: many
V: TRBV7-8
D: -
J: TRBJ2-1

DNA: TGTGCCAGCAGTTTAGCGGGCAGCATCTCTGAAGCTTTCTTT
CDR3: CASSLAGSISEAFF
size: -
V: TRBV12-3/TRBV12-4
D: -
J: TRBJ1-1

DNA: TGTGCCATCAGTGTATCAGGATTTAATTCACCCCTCCACTTT
CDR3: CAISVSGFNSPLHF
size: -
V: TRBV10-3
D: -
J: TRBJ1-6

DNA: TGTGCCAGCAGCTTACGTCCCCAGGGGGCAGGGCAGCCCCAGCATTTT
CDR3: CASSLRPQGAGQPQHF
size: many
V: TRBV7-2
D: TRBD1
J: TRBJ1-5

DNA: TGCGCCAGCAGCGAGGGCCTCGGTGGAAACACCATATATTTT
CDR3: CASSEGLGGNTIYF
size: many
V: TRBV5-1
D: -
J: TRBJ1-3

DNA: TGTGCCAGCAGTTACCTAGGGACTAGCGGGTACTCCTACGAGCAGTACTTC
CDR3: CASSYLGTSGYSYEQYF
size: few
V: TRBV6-5
D: TRBD2
J: TRBJ2-7

DNA: TGTGCCAGCAGCTTCTCACAGGGGAACACTGAAGCTTTCTTT
CDR3: CASSFSQGNTEAFF
size: -
V: TRBV11-2
D: -
J: TRBJ1-1

DNA: TGCAGTGCTCAGGACAGAGCCGAACGAAGCAATCAGCCCCAGCATTTT
CDR3: CSAQDRAERSNQPQHF
size: -
V: TRBV20-1
D: -
J: TRBJ1-5

DNA: TGTGCCAGCAGCGTGGGCGATAGGTCTAATGAAAAACTGTTTTTT
CDR3: CASSVGDRSNEKLFF
size: few
V: TRBV7-9
D: -
J: TRBJ1-4

DNA: TGTGCCAGCAGCCATCCGGAGGCGGTGGACTACACCTTC
CDR3: CASSHPEAVDYTF
size: few
V: TRBV13
D: -
J: TRBJ1-2